This is a list of T cell receptor beta chains from one sample in a study of human CD4 T cells and Enterobacteriaceae. TCRdb's copy holds only in-frame clones and misses some; the assay was immunoSEQ multiplex PCR. The repertoire holds about 29,000 clones, with approximately 84% as singletons. The source material was memory CD4+ T cells from blood. These TCRs come from a human donor in good health. Each CDR3 is given with its conserved first and last residue. Fields, in order: J gene, clone size, CDR3 length, V gene, D gene, CDR3 DNA, CDR3 protein. The D gene is left open where the match is weak. Only some rows state a clone size, as once, few, many or a class for expanded clones.

TRBJ2-7 | few | 17 | TRBV28 | - | TGTGCCAGCAGTTTCCCGTTCACTGTCCCGAGCTCCTACGAGCAGTACTTC | CASSFPFTVPSSYEQYF
TRBJ2-7 | - | 14 | TRBV28 | - | TGTGCCAGCATCCCTCCCACAGGCTCCTACGAGCAGTACTTC | CASIPPTGSYEQYF
TRBJ2-5 | - | 14 | TRBV28 | - | TGTGCCAGCAACCCCGAGGGATCGCAAGAGACCCAGTACTTC | CASNPEGSQETQYF
TRBJ1-3 | - | 19 | TRBV13 | - | TGTGCCAGCAGGAGCACAGGGAGCACCATAGTTGGCTCTGGAAACACCATATATTTT | CASRSTGSTIVGSGNTIYF
TRBJ2-6 | - | 15 | TRBV5-1 | - | TGCGCCAGCAGCCCTGGGGGCGGTGGGGCCAACGTCCTGACTTTC | CASSPGGGGANVLTF
TRBJ2-1 | - | 16 | TRBV11-3 | TRBD2 | TGTGCCAGCAGCTTAGGGACTAGCGGGATCTACAATGAGCAGTTCTTC | CASSLGTSGIYNEQFF
TRBJ2-1 | - | 15 | TRBV7-2 | - | TGTGCCAGCAGCTTAGCGCTGGGGGTGGGTAATGAGCAGTTCTTC | CASSLALGVGNEQFF
TRBJ1-5 | - | 16 | TRBV19 | - | TGTGCCAGTAGTATCCAGTTCGGAATTCGCAATCAGCCCCAGCATTTT | CASSIQFGIRNQPQHF
TRBJ1-5 | - | 15 | TRBV7-2 | TRBD1 | TGTGCCAGCAGTTATCCCGGACAGGAAGGGCAGCCCCAGCATTTT | CASSYPGQEGQPQHF
TRBJ2-7 | - | 16 | TRBV10-3 | - | TGTGCCATCAGTGAGTCTGTTAGCGGTACGTCCTACGAGCAGTACTTC | CAISESVSGTSYEQYF
TRBJ2-3 | - | 13 | TRBV18 | - | TGTGCCAGCTCACCACCTGGCACAGATACGCAGTATTTT | CASSPPGTDTQYF
TRBJ1-3 | - | 15 | TRBV7-6 | TRBD1 | TGTGCCAGCAGCCCAGCCAAGGACAGGGGAAACACCATATATTTT | CASSPAKDRGNTIYF
TRBJ2-1 | - | 14 | TRBV6-5 | TRBD2 | TGTGCCAGCAGCCGGACTAGCGGGAGCAATGAGCAGTTCTTC | CASSRTSGSNEQFF
TRBJ1-5 | once | 13 | TRBV5-1 | - | TGCGCCAGCAGCCCCGAACCGAATCAGCCCCAGCATTTT | CASSPEPNQPQHF
TRBJ2-1 | - | 18 | TRBV10-3 | TRBD1 | TGTGCCATCAGTGGGGGGACAGCGAGCGGTTTGGGGTACAATGAGCAGTTCTTC | CAISGGTASGLGYNEQFF
TRBJ1-2 | few | 14 | TRBV7-3 | TRBD1 | TGTGCCAGCAGCTTACAGGGGGCCCCCATGGGCTACACCTTC | CASSLQGAPMGYTF
TRBJ1-2 | - | 13 | TRBV28 | - | TGTGCCAGCAGTCCGCGGTTCAACTATGGCTACACCTTC | CASSPRFNYGYTF
TRBJ1-2 | - | 16 | TRBV19 | TRBD1 | TGTGCCACCGCCCGGGACAGAGGGAAGCTAACCTATGGCTACACCTTC | CATARDRGKLTYGYTF
TRBJ2-2 | - | 16 | TRBV6-6 | - | TGTGCCAGCAGTTACTCGAGCCAGGGACACACCGGGGAGCTGTTTTTT | CASSYSSQGHTGELFF
TRBJ2-3 | - | 16 | TRBV7-7 | TRBD2 | TGTGCCAGCAGCTTAGATGCTAGCGGGAGGGCCGGCCCGCAGTATTTT | CASSLDASGRAGPQYF
TRBJ2-7 | - | 14 | TRBV5-1 | - | TGCGCCAGCAGCTCCCGGGGGAACTCCTACGAGCAGTACTTC | CASSSRGNSYEQYF
TRBJ2-1 | once | 18 | TRBV5-6 | TRBD2 | TGTGCCAGCAGCTTGGGCACTACTAGCGGGGGGGTTTACAATGAGCAGTTCTTC | CASSLGTTSGGVYNEQFF
TRBJ2-3 | - | 14 | TRBV6-5 | - | TGTGCCAGCACTAAAGAGTTGGACACAGATACGCAGTATTTT | CASTKELDTDTQYF
TRBJ1-1 | few | 17 | TRBV7-8 | - | TGTGCCAGCAGCTCTTCTCGTTGGGCCGGTTTGAACACTGAAGCTTTCTTT | CASSSSRWAGLNTEAFF
TRBJ1-1 | once | 15 | TRBV7-2 | TRBD1 | TGTGCCAGCAGCTTATCGGGACAGGCGAACACTGAAGCTTTCTTT | CASSLSGQANTEAFF
TRBJ2-7 | - | 15 | TRBV7-2 | TRBD2 | TGTGCCAGCAGCCTTGGACTAGCGGGAGTGGAGGAGCAGTACTTC | CASSLGLAGVEEQYF
TRBJ2-7 | - | 12 | TRBV30 | - | TGTGCCTGGAGCGACACTAGGAACGAGCAGTACTTC | CAWSDTRNEQYF
TRBJ2-2 | few | 14 | TRBV19 | - | TGTGCCAGTAGCGAGGGTGGTTACACCGGGGAGCTGTTTTTT | CASSEGGYTGELFF
TRBJ2-1 | - | 15 | TRBV6-4 | TRBD2 | TGTGCCAGCAGTGACTCTAGCGGGTCCTACAATGAGCAGTTCTTC | CASSDSSGSYNEQFF
TRBJ1-1 | - | 14 | TRBV5-1 | TRBD1 | TGCGCCAGCAGCTGGAGGGACAGCTCAACTGAAGCTTTCTTT | CASSWRDSSTEAFF
TRBJ1-4 | - | 15 | TRBV7-9 | - | TGTGCCAGCAGTCCGCCGGGAGCGGGAGGTGAAAAACTGTTTTTT | CASSPPGAGGEKLFF
TRBJ2-1 | - | 15 | TRBV5-4 | - | TGTGCCAGCAGCTCTCGAAGACAGCCCTGGGATGAGCAGTTCTTC | CASSSRRQPWDEQFF
TRBJ1-3 | - | 16 | TRBV10-3 | - | TGTGCCATCAGTGAGAGGGCGGGAAACTCTGGAAACACCATATATTTT | CAISERAGNSGNTIYF
TRBJ2-1 | - | 13 | TRBV5-4 | - | TGTGCCAGCAGGCGGAGGGGTGGGGATGAGCAGTTCTTC | CASRRRGGDEQFF
TRBJ2-7 | once | 16 | TRBV14 | - | TGTGCCAGCAGCCAAGGAGGCTGGGGGGCTGCCTACGAGCAGTACTTC | CASSQGGWGAAYEQYF
TRBJ2-2 | - | 14 | TRBV30 | - | TGTGCCTGGAGTCCGATATCAGGGGCCGGGGAGCTGTTTTTT | CAWSPISGAGELFF
TRBJ1-5 | few | 14 | TRBV5-4 | - | TGTGCCAGCTCCTCGGAGGACGGTGATCAGCCCCAGCATTTT | CASSSEDGDQPQHF
TRBJ2-5 | - | 16 | TRBV6-5 | - | TGTGCCAGCAGTTACTCTGGGGGGAGCTATCAAGAGACCCAGTACTTC | CASSYSGGSYQETQYF